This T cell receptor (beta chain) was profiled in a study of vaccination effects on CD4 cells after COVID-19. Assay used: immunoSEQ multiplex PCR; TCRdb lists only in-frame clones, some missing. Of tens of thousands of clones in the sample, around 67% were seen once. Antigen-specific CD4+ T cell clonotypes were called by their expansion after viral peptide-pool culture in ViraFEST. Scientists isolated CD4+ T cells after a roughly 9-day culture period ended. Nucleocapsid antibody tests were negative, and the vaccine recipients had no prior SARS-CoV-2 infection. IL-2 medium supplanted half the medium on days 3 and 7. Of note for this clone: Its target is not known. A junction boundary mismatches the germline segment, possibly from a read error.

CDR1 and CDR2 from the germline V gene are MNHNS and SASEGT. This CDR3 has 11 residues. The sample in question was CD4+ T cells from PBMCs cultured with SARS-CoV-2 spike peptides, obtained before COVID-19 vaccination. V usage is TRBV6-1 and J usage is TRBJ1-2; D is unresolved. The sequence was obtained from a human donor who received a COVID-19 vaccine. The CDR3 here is CASREAGGYTF. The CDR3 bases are TGTGCCAGCAGAGAAGCGGGGGGCTACACCTTC.